This record covers a single T cell receptor beta chain. Antigen specificity is unknown. These data are taken from a study of T-cell memory formation after mild COVID-19. TCR alpha and TCR beta cDNA libraries carrying sample barcodes and UMIs came from 5'RACE with constant-segment primers. One entry per CDR3 protein, called by TCRdb with MiXCR from the 5' RACE reads. This table holds around 310,000 distinct CDR3 sequences, about 13% found once. Overall study results and limits: Clones that contracted from day 15 to 85 were balanced CD4/CD8, while later expanders leaned CD4+. In pre-infection memory, a portion of responding clones appeared, which suggested that cross-reactive memory joined.

The clonotype originates from a man younger than 35 who had mild COVID-19 (a few samples of this study predate the infection). Cell type and time point are not known. Sequenced: PBMCs or a T cell subset sorted from them (not recorded which).

Written as DNA, the CDR3 is TGCGCCAGCAGCGAGCAGGGTCTCAGCAATCAGCCCCAGCATTTT. It is translated as CASSEQGLSNQPQHF. This sequence joins TRBV5-1 and TRBJ1-5; D is perhaps TRBD1 (5 bases). Trimming stripped 4 bases from V and 1 base from J, with 12 bases between. Germline loops: CDR1 SGHRS, CDR2 YFSETQ. The CDR3 covers 15 residues.